This TCR beta chain was observed in a study of T-cell memory formation after mild COVID-19. TCRdb re-derived calls from the 5' RACE reads in MiXCR, one entry per CDR3 protein. The sample includes 120,000 to 150,000 distinct CDR3 sequences, around 21% of them seen just once. The CDR3 runs 10 residues. Germline CDR1 and CDR2: MNHNS and SASEGT. Deletions cut 6 bases from V and 5 bases from J, with 3 bases between. As to this clonotype: Its antigen is unknown.

The study, taken as a whole, reports: Contracting CD4+ clones lay largely in CM and EM, with CD8+ ones residing in EMRA.

This chain connects TRBV6-1 to TRBJ2-3; no definite D call. What was sequenced was PBMCs or a T cell subset sorted from them (not recorded which). This TCR was sampled from an adult woman who had mild COVID-19 (a few samples of this study predate the infection). Cell type and time point are not known. CDR3 in DNA: TGTGCCAGCAGGGGAGATACGCAGTATTTT. As protein: CASRGDTQYF.